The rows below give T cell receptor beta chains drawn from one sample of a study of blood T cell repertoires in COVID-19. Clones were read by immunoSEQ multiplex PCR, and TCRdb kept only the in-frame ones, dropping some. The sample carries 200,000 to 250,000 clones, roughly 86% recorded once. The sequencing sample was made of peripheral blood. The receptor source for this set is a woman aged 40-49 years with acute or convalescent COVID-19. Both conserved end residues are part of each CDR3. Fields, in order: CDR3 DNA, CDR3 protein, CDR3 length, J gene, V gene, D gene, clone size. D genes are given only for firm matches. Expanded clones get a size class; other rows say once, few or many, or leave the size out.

CDR3 DNA: TGTGCCAGCAGCTTGGGACAGGGAGTAGAGACCCAGTACTTC
CDR3 protein: CASSLGQGVETQYF
CDR3 length: 14
J gene: TRBJ2-5
V gene: TRBV5-6
D gene: TRBD1
clone size: NA

CDR3 DNA: TGTGCCAGCAGCCAGACAGGGGCGTATGGTGGCTACACCTTC
CDR3 protein: CASSQTGAYGGYTF
CDR3 length: 14
J gene: TRBJ1-2
V gene: TRBV14
D gene: TRBD1
clone size: NA

CDR3 DNA: TGTGCCAGCAGCTTAGGAAAGGACAGGAGTGGACAGACCCAGTACTTC
CDR3 protein: CASSLGKDRSGQTQYF
CDR3 length: 16
J gene: TRBJ2-5
V gene: TRBV7-2
D gene: TRBD1
clone size: NA

CDR3 DNA: TGTGCCAGCAGTCTCTACCCCGACAGGGGGACTGAAGCTTTCTTT
CDR3 protein: CASSLYPDRGTEAFF
CDR3 length: 15
J gene: TRBJ1-1
V gene: TRBV27
D gene: TRBD1
clone size: NA

CDR3 DNA: TGTGCCAGCAGCTTGGGTGGACTATCGGATTCACCCCTCCACTTT
CDR3 protein: CASSLGGLSDSPLHF
CDR3 length: 15
J gene: TRBJ1-6
V gene: TRBV5-6
D gene: NA
clone size: once

CDR3 DNA: TGTGCCACCTTAACCTGGGGGGGGCAATCCTACGAGCAGTACTTC
CDR3 protein: CATLTWGGQSYEQYF
CDR3 length: 15
J gene: TRBJ2-7
V gene: TRBV28
D gene: NA
clone size: NA

CDR3 DNA: TGCGCCAGCAGCTCGGAGAGCAATGAGCAGTTCTTC
CDR3 protein: CASSSESNEQFF
CDR3 length: 12
J gene: TRBJ2-1
V gene: TRBV10-1
D gene: NA
clone size: once

CDR3 DNA: TGTGCCAGCAGTTTTGACAGGGCCAGTGAAGCTTTCTTT
CDR3 protein: CASSFDRASEAFF
CDR3 length: 13
J gene: TRBJ1-1
V gene: TRBV12-3/TRBV12-4
D gene: TRBD1
clone size: NA

CDR3 DNA: TGTGCCAGCAGCCGACGGTTGCAGGGGGACACCGGGGAGCTGTTTTTT
CDR3 protein: CASSRRLQGDTGELFF
CDR3 length: 16
J gene: TRBJ2-2
V gene: TRBV14
D gene: TRBD1
clone size: NA

CDR3 DNA: TGTGCCAGCAGCAGCGGCCACGCAACGAACACCGGGGAGCTGTTTTTT
CDR3 protein: CASSSGHATNTGELFF
CDR3 length: 16
J gene: TRBJ2-2
V gene: TRBV7-9
D gene: NA
clone size: NA

CDR3 DNA: TGTGCCAGCAGCCAAGATCTTTCCAGGGGGAGTGAAAAACTGTTTTTT
CDR3 protein: CASSQDLSRGSEKLFF
CDR3 length: 16
J gene: TRBJ1-4
V gene: TRBV3-1/TRBV3-2
D gene: TRBD1
clone size: NA

CDR3 DNA: TGCGCCAGCAGCCAAGCCGACAGGGATAGCAATGAGCAGTTCTTC
CDR3 protein: CASSQADRDSNEQFF
CDR3 length: 15
J gene: TRBJ2-1
V gene: TRBV4-1
D gene: TRBD1
clone size: few

CDR3 DNA: TGTGCCAGCAGTGGGGGACTAGCAAGCGAGCAGTACTTC
CDR3 protein: CASSGGLASEQYF
CDR3 length: 13
J gene: TRBJ2-7
V gene: TRBV25-1
D gene: TRBD2
clone size: once

CDR3 DNA: TGTGCCAGCAACCCGGGACAGGGTCGGGGCAATCAGCCCCAGCATTTT
CDR3 protein: CASNPGQGRGNQPQHF
CDR3 length: 16
J gene: TRBJ1-5
V gene: TRBV28
D gene: TRBD1
clone size: NA

CDR3 DNA: TGCGCCAGCAGCTTTGGAGGAACGGGCTATGGCTACACCTTC
CDR3 protein: CASSFGGTGYGYTF
CDR3 length: 14
J gene: TRBJ1-2
V gene: TRBV5-1
D gene: NA
clone size: NA

CDR3 DNA: TGTGCCAGCAGAGTACAGGGTTCGAACACTGAAGCTTTCTTT
CDR3 protein: CASRVQGSNTEAFF
CDR3 length: 14
J gene: TRBJ1-1
V gene: TRBV28
D gene: NA
clone size: NA

CDR3 DNA: TGTGCCAGCTCACTTCTAGGACGGGATGAAGCTTTCTTT
CDR3 protein: CASSLLGRDEAFF
CDR3 length: 13
J gene: TRBJ1-1
V gene: TRBV18
D gene: NA
clone size: NA

CDR3 DNA: TGTGCCAGCAGTTTACGTGCTCGGGGGGAGCAGTACTTC
CDR3 protein: CASSLRARGEQYF
CDR3 length: 13
J gene: TRBJ2-7
V gene: TRBV12-3/TRBV12-4
D gene: NA
clone size: NA

CDR3 DNA: TGTGCCAGTAGGGGAGGGACTTTCGCGAACACCGGGGAGCTGTTTTTT
CDR3 protein: CASRGGTFANTGELFF
CDR3 length: 16
J gene: TRBJ2-2
V gene: TRBV19
D gene: TRBD2
clone size: once

CDR3 DNA: TGTGCCACCAGTGACATAGGGACAGGGGAAGATACGCAGTATTTT
CDR3 protein: CATSDIGTGEDTQYF
CDR3 length: 15
J gene: TRBJ2-3
V gene: TRBV24-1
D gene: TRBD1
clone size: NA

CDR3 DNA: TGTGCCAGCAGTGAACGGGCGGGAGGGGCCTACGAGCAGTACTTC
CDR3 protein: CASSERAGGAYEQYF
CDR3 length: 15
J gene: TRBJ2-7
V gene: TRBV6-1
D gene: TRBD2
clone size: NA

CDR3 DNA: TGCGCCAGCAGCGCCCGGGACAGGGGGAGCTCCTATAATTCACCCCTCCACTTT
CDR3 protein: CASSARDRGSSYNSPLHF
CDR3 length: 18
J gene: TRBJ1-6
V gene: TRBV5-1
D gene: TRBD1
clone size: NA

CDR3 DNA: TGTGCCAGCTCACCACTCCAGGGAAAAGGGATCGGGGAGCTGTTTTTT
CDR3 protein: CASSPLQGKGIGELFF
CDR3 length: 16
J gene: TRBJ2-2
V gene: TRBV18
D gene: NA
clone size: NA

CDR3 DNA: TGTGCCAGCAGCTTAGCGGTAGAGTCTAACTATGGCTACACCTTC
CDR3 protein: CASSLAVESNYGYTF
CDR3 length: 15
J gene: TRBJ1-2
V gene: TRBV7-9
D gene: NA
clone size: NA

CDR3 DNA: TGTGCCAGCAGTTACGGGGGGACGGGATTCGACGAGCAGTACTTC
CDR3 protein: CASSYGGTGFDEQYF
CDR3 length: 15
J gene: TRBJ2-7
V gene: TRBV6-6
D gene: NA
clone size: few

CDR3 DNA: TGCGCCAGCAGCTTGGATGGGACTACCGGGGAGCTGTTTTTT
CDR3 protein: CASSLDGTTGELFF
CDR3 length: 14
J gene: TRBJ2-2
V gene: TRBV5-1
D gene: NA
clone size: NA

CDR3 DNA: TGCAGCGTTGAGGGACAGGGAAACACCGGGGAGCTGTTTTTT
CDR3 protein: CSVEGQGNTGELFF
CDR3 length: 14
J gene: TRBJ2-2
V gene: TRBV29-1
D gene: TRBD1
clone size: NA

CDR3 DNA: TGCGCCAGCAGTGATAGCGGGTATTACAATGAGCAGTTCTTC
CDR3 protein: CASSDSGYYNEQFF
CDR3 length: 14
J gene: TRBJ2-1
V gene: TRBV10-2
D gene: TRBD2
clone size: few

CDR3 DNA: TGCGCCAGCAGCCCGGGACAGGGAAACTATGGCTACACCTTC
CDR3 protein: CASSPGQGNYGYTF
CDR3 length: 14
J gene: TRBJ1-2
V gene: TRBV5-1
D gene: TRBD1
clone size: NA

CDR3 DNA: TGCAGCGCCCCGAGAGGTAGCGGGGGGGGTACAGATACGCAGTATTTT
CDR3 protein: CSAPRGSGGGTDTQYF
CDR3 length: 16
J gene: TRBJ2-3
V gene: TRBV29-1
D gene: TRBD2
clone size: NA

CDR3 DNA: TGTGCCAGCTCCCTATACGAGTATGAGACTAATGAAAAACTGTTTTTT
CDR3 protein: CASSLYEYETNEKLFF
CDR3 length: 16
J gene: TRBJ1-4
V gene: TRBV18
D gene: NA
clone size: NA

CDR3 DNA: TGTGCCAGCAGCCCGACAGGGATCGGGGCTTATGGCTACACCTTC
CDR3 protein: CASSPTGIGAYGYTF
CDR3 length: 15
J gene: TRBJ1-2
V gene: TRBV7-3
D gene: TRBD1
clone size: NA

CDR3 DNA: TGTGCCAGCAGTGAATGGGGGACAAGTTCCTACGAGCAGTACTTC
CDR3 protein: CASSEWGTSSYEQYF
CDR3 length: 15
J gene: TRBJ2-7
V gene: TRBV6-1
D gene: NA
clone size: NA

CDR3 DNA: TGCAGCGTTGAAGATCGGGACACCTTCACAGATACGCAGTATTTT
CDR3 protein: CSVEDRDTFTDTQYF
CDR3 length: 15
J gene: TRBJ2-3
V gene: TRBV29-1
D gene: NA
clone size: few

CDR3 DNA: TGTGCCAGCAGCCCGAACCAGGGCGATGAAGCTTTCTTT
CDR3 protein: CASSPNQGDEAFF
CDR3 length: 13
J gene: TRBJ1-1
V gene: TRBV7-3
D gene: NA
clone size: few